The TCR beta chain under discussion was sequenced for a study of post-analysis software for immune sequencing data. Study observations and caveats: About five TRBV segments occurring more often in patients than controls included TRBV5-6, TRBV5-1 and TRBV20-1.

TCR beta libraries were prepared from cDNA with unique molecular identifiers. TCRdb fed the PCR reads into MiXCR, producing one record per CDR3 protein. The repertoire includes about 540,000 distinct CDR3 sequences, roughly 34% of them detected once, and 4.5% to 7.5% sits in the top ten. CDR1 is MNHEY, CDR2 SMNVEV, per germline (reference sequence). V lost 0 bases to trimming and J lost 9 bases; unmatched junction nucleotides: 6. This CDR3 spans 15 amino acids. Only a few counts were recorded for this clonotype. As yet, its antigen is unknown. The material sequenced was blood. This chain connects TRBV27 to TRBJ2-1, with 9 bases identical to TRBD2. This clonotype was obtained from a girl between 2 and 17 years old with multiple sclerosis. The CDR3 loop is CASSLSGGGAGEQFF. The DNA of the CDR3 is TGTGCCAGCAGTTTATCGGGCGGGGGGGCAGGTGAGCAGTTCTTC.